This entry concerns a single T cell receptor (beta chain). Antigen unknown. The sample is drawn from a study of cytomegalovirus exposure and HLA in healthy donors. Overall study results and limits: Associated with HLA alleles at 0.05 false discovery rate in a later analysis were 16,951 TCR beta sequences. Diagnosis of cytomegalovirus status made by the classifier reportedly showed high specificity and sensitivity. Upon later analysis, HLA-associated TCR beta chains proved more clonally expanded than other, equally common chains. Common viral pathogens were later found to be apparently linked to several of the most significant clusters.

13 Jbeta primers and 60 Vbeta primers were used for the PCR. Assay: immunoSEQ multiplex PCR; the TCRdb copy retains only in-frame clones and omits some. Of about 110,000 clones listed, nearly 80% are singletons. Germline assignment: CDR1 MNHEY and CDR2 SVGAGI. The CDR3 has 16 residues. Losses at the gene ends were 4 bases for V and 1 base for J; bases not matched to a gene: 7. Sequencing was done on a sample of PBMCs. The chain employs TRBV6-5 and TRBJ2-3; 8 bases agree with TRBD2. The sequence came from a man aged 25-40 years in good health and CMV-seronegative. DNA of the CDR3: TGTGCCAGCAGTTTGAATAGCGGGGAAGGCACAGATACGCAGTATTTT. Protein: CASSLNSGEGTDTQYF.